These T cell receptor beta chains were read from a single sample in a study of blood T cells in healthy people across ages. Via MiXCR, TCRdb re-called the 5' RACE reads, giving one row per CDR3 protein. The table lists around 1,100,000 distinct CDR3 sequences, roughly two fifths of them singletons. Material: blood. The receptors here all came from a man between 18 and 29 years old in good health. The CDR3 runs from the conserved cysteine through the conserved F or W. D genes are given only for firm matches. Clone size is shown for a subset of rows, as once, few, many or a class of expanded clone.

cdr3_aa | cdr3_nt | clone_size | j_call | v_call | d_call
CASSPGLAVQETQYF | TGTGCCAGCAGTCCAGGACTAGCGGTACAAGAGACCCAGTACTTC | few | TRBJ2-5 | TRBV6-5 | TRBD2
CAISERERGITDTQYF | TGTGCCATCAGTGAAAGGGAGCGGGGGATAACAGATACGCAGTATTTT | few | TRBJ2-3 | TRBV10-3 | TRBD2
CASSEGWATDTQYF | TGTGCCAGCAGTGAAGGTTGGGCCACAGATACGCAGTATTTT | few | TRBJ2-3 | TRBV6-1 | -
CASSSRQKAFF | TGTGCCAGCAGTTCGCGACAGAAGGCTTTCTTT | - | TRBJ1-1 | TRBV12-3/TRBV12-4 | -
CASSYRAGGADTGELFF | TGTGCCAGCAGTTATAGGGCAGGGGGCGCAGACACCGGGGAGCTGTTTTTT | - | TRBJ2-2 | TRBV6-2/TRBV6-3 | TRBD1
CASSSNPGSLDGYTF | TGTGCCAGCAGCTCAAATCCGGGATCTCTCGATGGCTACACCTTC | few | TRBJ1-2 | TRBV5-6 | -
CASSLTGRSCEQYF | TGCGCCAGCAGCTTGACAGGGAGGTCGTGTGAGCAGTACTTC | - | TRBJ2-5 | TRBV4-1 | -
CASSSGRNYGYTF | TGTGCCAGCAGTTCTGGGAGAAACTATGGCTACACCTTC | many | TRBJ1-2 | TRBV12-3/TRBV12-4 | -
CARSLATGGGEYGDTF | TGCGCCAGGAGCTTGGCGACAGGAGGCGGCGAATATGGCGACACCTTC | - | TRBJ1-2 | TRBV5-1 | -
CSVYSSGANVLTF | TGCAGCGTCTACAGCTCTGGGGCCAACGTCCTGACTTTC | few | TRBJ2-6 | TRBV29-1 | -
CASSPGRLEFF | TGTGCCAGCAGCCCTGGCAGGTTGGAGTTCTTC | - | TRBJ2-1 | TRBV14 | -
CASSVATSQETQYF | TGTGCCAGCAGCGTAGCTACAAGCCAAGAGACCCAGTACTTC | - | TRBJ2-5 | TRBV9 | -
CASRKGTLGDYYGYTF | TGTGCCAGCAGAAAAGGGACCCTGGGGGACTACTATGGCTACACCTTC | - | TRBJ1-2 | TRBV7-9 | -
CASSDPNPSEQYF | TGTGCCAGCAGTGACCCCAATCCCTCTGAGCAGTACTTC | once | TRBJ2-7 | TRBV25-1 | -
CSARDSGRGLSNTEAFF | TGCAGTGCTAGAGATTCTGGTCGAGGGCTATCGAACACTGAAGCTTTCTTT | - | TRBJ1-1 | TRBV20-1 | -
CASSMDSSNQPQHF | TGTGCCAGCAGCATGGACAGTAGCAATCAGCCCCAGCATTTT | - | TRBJ1-5 | TRBV7-9 | -
CASSLATLTGGASGELFF | TGTGCTAGCAGCTTAGCGACCCTGACAGGGGGCGCATCCGGGGAGCTGTTTTTT | - | TRBJ2-2 | TRBV7-7 | TRBD1
CASSRGQGLYEQYF | TGTGCCAGCAGCCGCGGACAGGGGTTATACGAGCAGTACTTC | few | TRBJ2-7 | TRBV6-2/TRBV6-3 | TRBD1
CSALVVSGGVNEQFF | TGCAGTGCCCTGGTTGTGAGCGGGGGGGTTAATGAGCAGTTCTTC | - | TRBJ2-1 | TRBV20-1 | TRBD2
CASSQNRGTNTDTQYF | TGTGCCAGCAGTCAAAACAGGGGAACAAACACAGATACGCAGTATTTT | - | TRBJ2-3 | TRBV7-3 | TRBD1
CASSECGRDRVLTEAFF | TGTGCCAGCAGTGAATGTGGAAGGGACAGGGTCCTCACTGAAGCTTTCTTT | - | TRBJ1-1 | TRBV25-1 | TRBD1
CSARELTRGQGGNSPLHF | TGCAGTGCTAGAGAACTCACTAGGGGCCAAGGGGGTAATTCACCCCTCCACTTT | - | TRBJ1-6 | TRBV20-1 | -
CASSFKFGGSCEQYF | TGTGCCAGCAGTTTCAAATTTGGTGGATCCTGCGAGCAGTACTTC | - | TRBJ2-7 | TRBV28 | -
CASSLVASGAYEQYF | TGCGCCAGCAGCTTGGTGGCTAGCGGGGCCTACGAGCAGTACTTC | - | TRBJ2-7 | TRBV5-1 | TRBD2
CASSPRNRRNTEAFF | TGTGCCAGCAGCCCACGTAACAGGAGGAACACTGAAGCTTTCTTT | - | TRBJ1-1 | TRBV7-8 | -
CASSQVPNLGQAFF | TGCGCCAGCAGCCAAGTTCCGAACTTAGGACAGGCTTTCTTT | few | TRBJ1-1 | TRBV4-3 | -